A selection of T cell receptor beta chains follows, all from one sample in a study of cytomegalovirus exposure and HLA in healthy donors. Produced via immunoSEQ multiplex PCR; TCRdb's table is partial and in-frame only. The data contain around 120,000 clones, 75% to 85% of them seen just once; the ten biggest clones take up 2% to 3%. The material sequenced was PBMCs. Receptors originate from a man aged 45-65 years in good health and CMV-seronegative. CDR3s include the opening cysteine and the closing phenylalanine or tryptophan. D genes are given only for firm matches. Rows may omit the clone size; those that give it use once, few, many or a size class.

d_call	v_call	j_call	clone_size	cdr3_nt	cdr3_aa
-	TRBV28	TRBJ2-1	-	TGTGCCAGCAGTTTCCACTTGTTGGGCGAGGAGCAGTTCTTC	CASSFHLLGEEQFF
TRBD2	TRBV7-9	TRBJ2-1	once	TGTGCCAGCAGCCGACTAGCGGGGGGATCCAATGAGCAGTTCTTC	CASSRLAGGSNEQFF
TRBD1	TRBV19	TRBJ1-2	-	TGTGCCAGTAGTATAGAGGGGACAGGGGGCGACGGCTACACCTTC	CASSIEGTGGDGYTF
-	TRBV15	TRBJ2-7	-	TGTGCCACCAGCAGAGAAGGAGGGATCCACGAGCAGTACTTC	CATSREGGIHEQYF
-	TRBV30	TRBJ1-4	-	TGTGCCTGGACTTGGGGGGCTAATGAAAAACTGTTTTTT	CAWTWGANEKLFF
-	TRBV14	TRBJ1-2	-	TGTGCCAGCAGCCCAGTTCAGGGGATTAACTATGGCTACACCTTC	CASSPVQGINYGYTF
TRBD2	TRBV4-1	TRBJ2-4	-	TGCGCCAGCAGCCAAGGGGGCGGGGGGCATGGAGAAAACATTCAGTACTTC	CASSQGGGGHGENIQYF
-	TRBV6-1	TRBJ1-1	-	TGTGCCAGCAGTGACACATTCGACCGGGGAGCTTTCTTT	CASSDTFDRGAFF
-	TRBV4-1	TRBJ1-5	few	TGCGCCAGCAGCCACGTTGTTGACAGTAGCAATCAGCCCCAGCATTTT	CASSHVVDSSNQPQHF
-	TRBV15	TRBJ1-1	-	TGTGCCACCAGCAGAGTCATTTCAGGGAACACTGAAGCTTTCTTT	CATSRVISGNTEAFF
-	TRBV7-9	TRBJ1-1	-	TGTGCCAGCAGCTTAGGACAAAACACTGAAGCTTTCTTT	CASSLGQNTEAFF
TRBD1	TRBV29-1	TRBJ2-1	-	TGCAGCGTTTCGGACAGGGCGGCCTACAATGAGCAGTTCTTC	CSVSDRAAYNEQFF
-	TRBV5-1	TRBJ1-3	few	TGCGCCAGCAGCCCCGGGGGAGCTGGAAACACCATATATTTT	CASSPGGAGNTIYF
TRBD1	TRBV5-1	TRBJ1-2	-	TGCGCCAGCAGCTTGAACAGGGGGACGGACTACACCTTC	CASSLNRGTDYTF
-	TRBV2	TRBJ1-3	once	TGTGCCAGCAGTATGGGGGCCAACTCTGGAAACACCATATATTTT	CASSMGANSGNTIYF
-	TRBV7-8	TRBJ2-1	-	TGTGCCAGCAGGCCAGGGCAGTACAATGAGCAGTTCTTC	CASRPGQYNEQFF
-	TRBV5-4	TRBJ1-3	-	TGTGCCAGCAGCGGGAGTGCAAGCTCTGGAAACACCATATATTTT	CASSGSASSGNTIYF
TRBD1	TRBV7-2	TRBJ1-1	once	TGTGCCAGCAGCTATCTAGGGGGCGCCGCCACTGAAGCTTTCTTT	CASSYLGGAATEAFF
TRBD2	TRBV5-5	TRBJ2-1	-	TGTGCCAGCAGCTTGGATAGCGGGGGGTGGAATGAGCAGTTCTTC	CASSLDSGGWNEQFF
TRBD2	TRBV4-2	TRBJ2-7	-	TGTGCCAGCAGCACTTACATAGCGGGGGCGGGGTACGAGCAGTACTTC	CASSTYIAGAGYEQYF
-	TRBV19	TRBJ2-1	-	TGTGCCTCCTCCCCCGGGCAGGGATACAATGAGCAGTTCTTC	CASSPGQGYNEQFF
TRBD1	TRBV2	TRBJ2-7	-	TGTGCCAGCAGTGGCCGGACAGGATACTACGAGCAGTACTTC	CASSGRTGYYEQYF
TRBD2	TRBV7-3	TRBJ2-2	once	TGTGCCAGCAGCTCCGTCGGACTAGCGGGGGGGAAGGCCGGGGAGCTGTTTTTT	CASSSVGLAGGKAGELFF
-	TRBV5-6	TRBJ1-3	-	TGTGCCAGCAGCCCGGCGGGGAGCGGAAACACCATATATTTT	CASSPAGSGNTIYF
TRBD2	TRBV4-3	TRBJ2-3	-	TGCGCCAGCAGCCAAGATTTACTAGCGGATACGCAGTATTTT	CASSQDLLADTQYF
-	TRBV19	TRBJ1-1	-	TGTGCCAGTAGTCCCTTCGGGAGCACTGAAGCTTTCTTT	CASSPFGSTEAFF
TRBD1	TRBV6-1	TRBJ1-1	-	TGTGCCAGCAGTGAAGGGGCCGGGGACAGGAACACTGAAGCTTTCTTT	CASSEGAGDRNTEAFF
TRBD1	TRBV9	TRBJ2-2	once	TGTGCCAGCAGCCCCCACCAACAGGGGCCGAACACCGGGGAGCTGTTTTTT	CASSPHQQGPNTGELFF
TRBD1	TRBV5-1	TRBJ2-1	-	TGCGCCAGCAGCCAAGGGGGCCCGAGCTCCTACAATGAGCAGTTCTTC	CASSQGGPSSYNEQFF
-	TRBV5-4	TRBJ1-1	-	TGTGCCAGCAGCTTGATGGCAGGGAACACTGAAGCTTTCTTT	CASSLMAGNTEAFF
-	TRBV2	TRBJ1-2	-	TGTGCCAGCTCTTTCTCGGACAGCACTACAGAGGGTGGCTACACCTTC	CASSFSDSTTEGGYTF
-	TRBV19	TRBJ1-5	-	TGTGCCAGTAGTATAGACAGGGTTCAGCCCCAGCATTTT	CASSIDRVQPQHF
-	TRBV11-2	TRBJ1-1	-	TGTGCCAGCAGATCAATAAGGGGGAACACTGAAGCTTTCTTT	CASRSIRGNTEAFF
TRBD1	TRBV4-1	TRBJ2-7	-	TGCGCCAGCAGCGTCCGGGACAGTACCTACGAGCAGTACTTC	CASSVRDSTYEQYF
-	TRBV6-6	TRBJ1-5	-	TGTGCCAGCAGCCCTTCAGGGATGAGTCAGCCCCAGCATTTT	CASSPSGMSQPQHF
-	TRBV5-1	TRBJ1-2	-	TGCGCCAGCAGCCCCCTACAGGGAGAGTGGGGCTACACCTTC	CASSPLQGEWGYTF
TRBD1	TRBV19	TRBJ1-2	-	TGTGCCAGTAGTTCAGGGGGCGGATTTGGGGGCTACACCTTC	CASSSGGGFGGYTF
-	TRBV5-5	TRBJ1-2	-	TGTGCCAGCAGCTTCCGGGGAACTAACTATGGCTACACCTTC	CASSFRGTNYGYTF
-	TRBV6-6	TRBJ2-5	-	TGTGCCAGTGGGCCAGTGCGGGGTGGAGAGACCCAGTACTTC	CASGPVRGGETQYF
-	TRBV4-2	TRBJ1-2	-	TGTGCCAGCAGCCAAGAAGGGGCAGGGCCTGCACGCTACACCTTC	CASSQEGAGPARYTF
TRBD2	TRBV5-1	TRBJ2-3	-	TGCGCCAGCAGCCCCACGACTAGCCGTCCTCTGCCAGATACGCAGTATTTT	CASSPTTSRPLPDTQYF
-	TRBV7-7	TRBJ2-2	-	TGTGCTAGCAGCTTGGGCTCAGCGAACACCGGGGAGCTGTTTTTT	CASSLGSANTGELFF
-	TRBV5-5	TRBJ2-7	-	TGTGCCAGCAGCCCTTTTGGGGGGACCGGGGCCTACGAGCAGTACTTC	CASSPFGGTGAYEQYF
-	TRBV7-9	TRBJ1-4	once	TGTGCCTACGGCAGGGAAATAACTAATGAAAAACTGTTTTTT	CAYGREITNEKLFF
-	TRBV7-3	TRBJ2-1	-	TGTGCCAGCAGCTTAACGGGGGCTGGTGGGGAGCAGTTCTTC	CASSLTGAGGEQFF
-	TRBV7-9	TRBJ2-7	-	TGTGCCAGCAGCTTTGGCCGCGAGCAGTACTTC	CASSFGREQYF
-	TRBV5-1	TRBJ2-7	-	TGCGCCAGCAGCCCTGGGACAAGGGTCGAGCAGTACTTC	CASSPGTRVEQYF
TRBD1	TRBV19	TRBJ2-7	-	TGTGCCAGTAGTAGGGACAGGGGTTTTACCTACGAGCAGTACTTC	CASSRDRGFTYEQYF
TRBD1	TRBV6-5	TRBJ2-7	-	TGTGCCAGCAGTTTATACGGGACAGGGGCCGAGCAGTACTTC	CASSLYGTGAEQYF
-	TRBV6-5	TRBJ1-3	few	TGTGCCAGCAGTTACTCTAGAGGCTCCTCTGGAAACACCATATATTTT	CASSYSRGSSGNTIYF
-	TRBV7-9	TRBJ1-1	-	TGTGCCAGCAGCCATGACAGCTTCACTGAAGCTTTCTTT	CASSHDSFTEAFF
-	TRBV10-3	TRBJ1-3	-	TGTGCCATCAGTGATGGGGGGTTCTCTGGAAACACCATATATTTT	CAISDGGFSGNTIYF
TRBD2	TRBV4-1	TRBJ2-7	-	TGCGCCAGCAGCCAAGTTGCAGGGCCTAGCGGGGGGTCCTACGAGCAGTACTTC	CASSQVAGPSGGSYEQYF
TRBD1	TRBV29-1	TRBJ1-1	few	TGCAGCGTTCGGGACAGGTATCAGGACACTGAAGCTTTCTTT	CSVRDRYQDTEAFF